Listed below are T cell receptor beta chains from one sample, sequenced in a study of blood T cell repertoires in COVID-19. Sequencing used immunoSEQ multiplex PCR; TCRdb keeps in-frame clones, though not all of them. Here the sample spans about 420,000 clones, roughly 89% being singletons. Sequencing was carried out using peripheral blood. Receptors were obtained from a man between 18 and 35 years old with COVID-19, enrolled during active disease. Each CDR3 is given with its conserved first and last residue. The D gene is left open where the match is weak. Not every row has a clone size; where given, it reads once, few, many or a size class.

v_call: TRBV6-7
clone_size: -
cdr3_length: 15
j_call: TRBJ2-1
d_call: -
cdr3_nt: TGTGCCAGCAGCCGCCCCCCGGGGACATACAATGAGCAGTTCTTC
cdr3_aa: CASSRPPGTYNEQFF

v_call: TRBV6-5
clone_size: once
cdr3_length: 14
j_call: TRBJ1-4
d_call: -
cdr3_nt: TGTGCCAGCAGAAAACAGGCTACTAATGAAAAACTGTTTTTT
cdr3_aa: CASRKQATNEKLFF

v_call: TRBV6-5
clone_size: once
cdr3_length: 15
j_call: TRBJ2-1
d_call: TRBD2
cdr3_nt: TGTGCCAGTACTTCGACTAGCGGGGGGGCCGGAGAGCAGTTCTTC
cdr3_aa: CASTSTSGGAGEQFF

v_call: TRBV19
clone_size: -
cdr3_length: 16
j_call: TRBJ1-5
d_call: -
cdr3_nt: TGTGCCAGTAGTATATTTTTTACAGCTAGCAATCAGCCCCAGCATTTT
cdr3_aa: CASSIFFTASNQPQHF

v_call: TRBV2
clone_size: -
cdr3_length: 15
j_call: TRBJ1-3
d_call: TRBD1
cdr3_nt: TGTGCCAGCTCCCAGCAGGGGGCATCCGGAAACACCATATATTTT
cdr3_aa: CASSQQGASGNTIYF

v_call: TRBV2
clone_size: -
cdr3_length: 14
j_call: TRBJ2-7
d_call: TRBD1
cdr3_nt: TGTGCCAGCAGAAAGACAGGGACGACCTACGAGCAGTACTTC
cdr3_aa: CASRKTGTTYEQYF

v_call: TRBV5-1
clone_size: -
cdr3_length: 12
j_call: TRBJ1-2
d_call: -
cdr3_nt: TGCGCCAGCAGCTTGGACAGCTATGGCTACACCTTC
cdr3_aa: CASSLDSYGYTF

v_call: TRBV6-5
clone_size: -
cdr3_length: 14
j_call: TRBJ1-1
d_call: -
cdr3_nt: TGTGCCAGCAGTTACTTACAGAGGGGGACTGAAGCTTTCTTT
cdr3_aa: CASSYLQRGTEAFF

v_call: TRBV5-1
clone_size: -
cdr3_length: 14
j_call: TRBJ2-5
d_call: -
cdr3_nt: TGCGCCAGCAGCCCGGCGGTGGGTCGGGAGACCCAGTACTTC
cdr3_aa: CASSPAVGRETQYF

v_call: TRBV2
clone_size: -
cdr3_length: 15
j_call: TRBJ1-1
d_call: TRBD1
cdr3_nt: TGTGCCAGCAGGGACGTTGGACAGGGTAGGAATGAAGCTTTCTTT
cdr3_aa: CASRDVGQGRNEAFF

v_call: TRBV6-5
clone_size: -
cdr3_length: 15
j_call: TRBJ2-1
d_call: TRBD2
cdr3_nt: TGTGCCAGCAGTAGGCCTCTAGCGGGGGGACGCGAGCAGTTCTTC
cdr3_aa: CASSRPLAGGREQFF

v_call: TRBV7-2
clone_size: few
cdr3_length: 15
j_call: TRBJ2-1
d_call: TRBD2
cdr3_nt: TGTGCCAGCAGCCCGACTAGCGGGAGACTTAATGAGCAGTTCTTC
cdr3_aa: CASSPTSGRLNEQFF

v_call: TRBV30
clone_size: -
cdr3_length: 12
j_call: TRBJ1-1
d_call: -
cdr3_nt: TGTGCCTGGAGTGCGGGGGTCGCTGAAGCTTTCTTT
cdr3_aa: CAWSAGVAEAFF

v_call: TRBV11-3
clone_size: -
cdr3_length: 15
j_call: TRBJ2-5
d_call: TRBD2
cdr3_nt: TGTGCCAGCAGCTTAATGCCGCCGGGAGGGGAGACCCAGTACTTC
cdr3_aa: CASSLMPPGGETQYF

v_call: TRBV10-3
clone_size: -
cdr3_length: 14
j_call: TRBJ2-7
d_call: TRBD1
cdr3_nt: TGTGCCATCAGAAACTCGGGACAGTCCTACGAGCAGTACTTC
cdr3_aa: CAIRNSGQSYEQYF

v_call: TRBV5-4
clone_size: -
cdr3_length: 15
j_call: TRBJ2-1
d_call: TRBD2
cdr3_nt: TGTGCCAGCAGCACCGGGACTAGCGGATACAATGAGCAGTTCTTC
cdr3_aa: CASSTGTSGYNEQFF

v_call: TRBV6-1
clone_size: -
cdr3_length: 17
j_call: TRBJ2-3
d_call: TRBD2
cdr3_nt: TGTGCCAGCAGTGTCTCCATTAGCGGGGGGAGCACAGATACGCAGTATTTT
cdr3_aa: CASSVSISGGSTDTQYF

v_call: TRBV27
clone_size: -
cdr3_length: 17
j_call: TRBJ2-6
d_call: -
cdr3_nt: TGTGCCAGCAGCCTTCTGACTAGTAGCTCTGGGGCCAACGTCCTGACTTTC
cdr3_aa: CASSLLTSSSGANVLTF

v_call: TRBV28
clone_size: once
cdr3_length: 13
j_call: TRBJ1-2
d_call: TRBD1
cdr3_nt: TGTGCCAGCCGCCCGGACAGGGGCGGAGGGGGCACCTTC
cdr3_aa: CASRPDRGGGGTF

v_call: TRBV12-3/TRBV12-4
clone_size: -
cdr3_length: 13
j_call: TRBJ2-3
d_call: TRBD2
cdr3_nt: TGTGCCAGCAGTCCAAGCGGGAGGTATACGCAGTATTTT
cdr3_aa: CASSPSGRYTQYF

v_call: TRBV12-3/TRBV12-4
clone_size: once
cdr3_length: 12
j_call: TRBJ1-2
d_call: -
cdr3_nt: TGTGCCAGCAGACAGACAGTTTATGGCTACACCTTC
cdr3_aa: CASRQTVYGYTF

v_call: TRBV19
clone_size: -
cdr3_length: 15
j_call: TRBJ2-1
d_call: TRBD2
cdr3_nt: TGTGCCAGTAGTCCTAGCGGGAGTAGATACAATGAGCAGTTCTTC
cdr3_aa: CASSPSGSRYNEQFF